These T cell receptor beta chains were read from a single sample in a study of blood T cell repertoires in COVID-19. The data were produced by immunoSEQ multiplex PCR, yet TCRdb's version contains in-frame clones alone and is incomplete. The sample records about 330,000 clones, around nine tenths being singletons. Source material: PBMCs or T cells enriched from blood (not recorded which). The receptors were sampled from a man aged 25-45 years who had recovered from COVID-19. The CDR3 runs from the conserved cysteine through the conserved F or W. D genes are given only for firm matches. Clone size is shown for a subset of rows, as once, few, many or a class of expanded clone.

D | J | size | V | CDR3 | DNA
NA | TRBJ1-2 | NA | TRBV5-1 | CASSSQGNYGYTF | TGCGCCAGCAGCTCCCAGGGTAACTATGGCTACACCTTC
TRBD1 | TRBJ2-2 | NA | TRBV24-1 | CATSGGQGNTGELFF | TGTGCCACCAGTGGAGGACAGGGGAACACCGGGGAGCTGTTTTTT
NA | TRBJ1-3 | NA | TRBV24-1 | CATSDYRENSGNTIYF | TGTGCCACCAGTGATTACAGGGAGAACTCTGGAAACACCATATATTTT
TRBD1 | TRBJ2-2 | NA | TRBV11-2 | CASSPRPGGGELFF | TGTGCCAGCAGCCCTAGGCCAGGGGGCGGGGAGCTGTTTTTT
TRBD1 | TRBJ1-3 | few | TRBV18 | CASSQGQGAGNTIYF | TGTGCCAGCTCCCAAGGACAGGGAGCTGGAAACACCATATATTTT
NA | TRBJ1-5 | NA | TRBV27 | CASSSFAGLSNQPQHF | TGTGCCAGCAGCAGTTTTGCAGGTCTTAGCAATCAGCCCCAGCATTTT
TRBD2 | TRBJ2-5 | NA | TRBV18 | CASSQPGASGGSVETQYF | TGTGCCAGCTCACAACCCGGGGCTAGCGGGGGTTCAGTGGAGACCCAGTACTTC
NA | TRBJ2-7 | NA | TRBV5-6 | CASSLGGILAYEQYF | TGTGCCAGCAGCTTGGGCGGGATATTGGCCTACGAGCAGTACTTC
NA | TRBJ1-4 | NA | TRBV6-5 | CASGDLEEKLFF | TGTGCCAGCGGGGACTTGGAAGAAAAACTGTTTTTT
TRBD2 | TRBJ2-5 | NA | TRBV28 | CASMGRVGETQYF | TGTGCCAGCATGGGGAGGGTCGGGGAGACCCAGTACTTC
TRBD1 | TRBJ1-2 | NA | TRBV19 | CASSPTGEYGYTF | TGTGCCAGTAGTCCGACAGGGGAGTATGGCTACACCTTC
NA | TRBJ2-5 | NA | TRBV18 | CASSPEARGQETQYF | TGTGCCAGCTCACCAGAAGCTCGGGGTCAAGAGACCCAGTACTTC
NA | TRBJ1-5 | few | TRBV2 | CASSGVEGTQPQHF | TGTGCCAGCAGCGGTGTGGAGGGGACGCAGCCCCAGCATTTT
NA | TRBJ1-2 | NA | TRBV7-2 | CASSLIGQLGGGYTF | TGTGCCAGCAGCTTAATTGGGCAACTCGGGGGGGGCTACACCTTC
NA | TRBJ1-1 | NA | TRBV29-1 | CSVEKHQAFF | TGCAGCGTTGAAAAGCACCAAGCTTTCTTT
TRBD2 | TRBJ2-2 | NA | TRBV7-9 | CASSLVTSGISNTGELFF | TGTGCCAGCAGCTTAGTCACTAGCGGGATATCGAACACCGGGGAGCTGTTTTTT
NA | TRBJ2-5 | NA | TRBV28 | CASSTPGARAETQYF | TGTGCCAGCAGTACCCCAGGGGCGCGTGCGGAGACCCAGTACTTC
TRBD1 | TRBJ2-1 | once | TRBV5-4 | CASRRPGQGADEQFF | TGTGCCAGCAGACGTCCGGGACAGGGGGCGGATGAGCAGTTCTTC
NA | TRBJ2-7 | once | TRBV19 | CASSIGYNSDEQYF | TGTGCCAGTAGTATAGGATACAATAGCGACGAGCAGTACTTC
TRBD2 | TRBJ2-5 | NA | TRBV5-1 | CASSLAGGGTQETQYF | TGCGCCAGCAGCTTGGCCGGGGGAGGGACCCAAGAGACCCAGTACTTC
NA | TRBJ2-7 | NA | TRBV11-2 | CASSLGPGQGAPQEQYF | TGTGCCAGCAGCTTAGGTCCCGGGCAGGGCGCGCCTCAGGAGCAGTACTTC
TRBD1 | TRBJ1-1 | NA | TRBV7-9 | CASRRPGQGPEAFF | TGTGCCAGCAGACGACCGGGACAGGGGCCTGAAGCTTTCTTT
TRBD2 | TRBJ2-2 | NA | TRBV5-1 | CASSSGLAGGVNTGELFF | TGCGCCAGCAGCTCCGGACTAGCGGGGGGCGTGAACACCGGGGAGCTGTTTTTT
NA | TRBJ2-5 | NA | TRBV10-3 | CAISEPGGPSQETQYF | TGTGCCATCAGTGAGCCCGGGGGACCCTCCCAAGAGACCCAGTACTTC
NA | TRBJ1-3 | NA | TRBV12-3/TRBV12-4 | CASSFGNTIYF | TGTGCCAGCAGCTTTGGAAACACCATATATTTT
TRBD2 | TRBJ2-7 | NA | TRBV19 | CASKSRLASYEQYF | TGTGCCAGTAAATCGAGACTAGCGAGCTACGAGCAGTACTTC
TRBD1 | TRBJ1-6 | NA | TRBV2 | CASSEGQGTSNSPLHF | TGTGCCAGCAGCGAAGGACAGGGGACTAGCAATTCACCCCTCCACTTT
NA | TRBJ1-5 | NA | TRBV5-1 | CASSLAGGPNQPQHF | TGCGCCAGCAGCTTGGCAGGAGGGCCAAATCAGCCCCAGCATTTT
TRBD1 | TRBJ1-5 | NA | TRBV5-8 | CASSLQGWSNQPQHF | TGTGCCAGCAGCCTACAGGGGTGGAGCAATCAGCCCCAGCATTTT
NA | TRBJ2-7 | NA | TRBV5-6 | CASSLSSVYEQYF | TGTGCCAGCAGCTTGAGTTCAGTCTACGAGCAGTACTTC
TRBD2 | TRBJ2-3 | NA | TRBV10-3 | CAIFYPGLAGGNTDTQYF | TGTGCCATCTTCTATCCGGGACTAGCGGGGGGGAACACAGATACGCAGTATTTT
NA | TRBJ1-2 | NA | TRBV6-4 | CASSPGVGYTF | TGTGCCAGCAGTCCAGGGGTCGGCTACACCTTC
NA | TRBJ1-1 | NA | TRBV15 | CATSREPGTEAFF | TGTGCCACCAGCAGAGAGCCAGGGACTGAAGCTTTCTTT
TRBD1 | TRBJ2-3 | NA | TRBV9 | CASSVGTGGRWGPGTDTQYF | TGTGCCAGCAGCGTAGGGACAGGGGGCCGATGGGGTCCTGGAACAGATACGCAGTATTTT
TRBD1 | TRBJ2-2 | NA | TRBV5-3 | CARSAGGQGNGWTGELFF | TGTGCCAGAAGCGCCGGGGGACAGGGGAACGGGTGGACCGGGGAGCTGTTTTTT
TRBD1 | TRBJ1-4 | NA | TRBV13 | CASSLGTGTGDEKLFF | TGTGCCAGCAGCTTAGGGACCGGGACAGGGGATGAAAAACTGTTTTTT
NA | TRBJ2-7 | once | TRBV7-8 | CASSLGQYYEQYF | TGTGCCAGCAGCTTAGGGCAATACTACGAGCAGTACTTC
NA | TRBJ2-7 | NA | TRBV9 | CASSFSEDWAYEQYF | TGTGCCAGCAGCTTCTCCGAGGACTGGGCCTACGAGCAGTACTTC
NA | TRBJ1-5 | few | TRBV7-8 | CASSSNRFNQPQHF | TGTGCCAGCAGCTCGAACAGGTTCAATCAGCCCCAGCATTTT
NA | TRBJ1-6 | NA | TRBV9 | CASSVEQGPLPNSPLHF | TGTGCCAGCAGCGTAGAGCAGGGGCCCTTACCTAATTCACCCCTCCACTTT
NA | TRBJ1-1 | NA | TRBV2 | CASQKGGSGGTEAFF | TGTGCCAGCCAGAAGGGGGGGAGTGGAGGGACTGAAGCTTTCTTT
TRBD1 | TRBJ1-6 | NA | TRBV30 | CAWSVPDRENSPLHF | TGTGCCTGGAGTGTACCCGACAGGGAGAATTCACCCCTCCACTTT
NA | TRBJ1-1 | NA | TRBV6-1 | CASSEELGGWTEAFF | TGTGCCAGCAGTGAGGAGCTGGGAGGGTGGACTGAAGCTTTCTTT
NA | TRBJ1-2 | NA | TRBV18 | CASSPAQSGSNYGYTF | TGTGCCAGCTCACCTGCCCAAAGCGGGTCTAACTATGGCTACACCTTC